This paragraph covers one T cell receptor beta chain sequence. The CDR3 has 10 residues. CDR1 and CDR2 from the germline V gene are SQVTM and ANQGSEA. Deletions cut 5 bases from V and 7 bases from J, with 6 bases between. This record comes from a study of shared T cell receptors in the human thymus. Repertoires were generated with immunoSEQ multiplex PCR, while TCRdb's copy carries only in-frame clones and drops some. The data hold roughly 700,000 clones, with more than 75% observed a single time. This sample also belongs to another study, concerning human thymus T cells. That study adds: Surgeons resected thymus tissue during corrective heart surgery. Repertoires sampled from thymus and blood appeared biased in V and J gene usage. Related work showed strongly overlapping thymic repertoires across unrelated individuals.

The sequencing input was thymocytes. The rearrangement links TRBV29-1 to TRBJ2-1, with D uncertain. This clonotype was sampled from a boy under three years old with a congenital heart defect. DNA of the CDR3: TGCAGCGTTAAGCAAAATGAGCAGTTCTTC. Encoded protein: CSVKQNEQFF.